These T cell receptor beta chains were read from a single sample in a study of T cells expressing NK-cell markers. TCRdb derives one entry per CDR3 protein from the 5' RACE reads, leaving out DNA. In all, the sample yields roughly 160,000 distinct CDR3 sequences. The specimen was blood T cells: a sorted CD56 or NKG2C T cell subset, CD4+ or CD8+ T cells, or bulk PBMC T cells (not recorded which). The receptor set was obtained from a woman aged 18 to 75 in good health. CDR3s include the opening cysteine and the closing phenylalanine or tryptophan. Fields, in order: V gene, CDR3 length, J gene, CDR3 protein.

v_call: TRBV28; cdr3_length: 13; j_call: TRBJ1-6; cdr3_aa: CATGGSDNSPLHF
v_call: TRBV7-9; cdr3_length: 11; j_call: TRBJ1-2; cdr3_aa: CASSSPHGYTF
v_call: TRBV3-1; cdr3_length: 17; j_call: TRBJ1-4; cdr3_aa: CASSQALTDRGNEKLFF
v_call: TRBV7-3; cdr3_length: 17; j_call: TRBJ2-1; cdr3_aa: CASSLEGFMDPASEQFF
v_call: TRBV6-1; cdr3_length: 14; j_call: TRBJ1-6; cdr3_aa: CASNWVSYNSPLHF
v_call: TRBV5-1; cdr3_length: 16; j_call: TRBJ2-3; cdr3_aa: CASSALTSGGTDTQYF
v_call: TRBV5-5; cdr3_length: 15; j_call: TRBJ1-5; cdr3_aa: CASSLLQGSNQPQHF
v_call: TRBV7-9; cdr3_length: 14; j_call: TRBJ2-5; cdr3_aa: CASSPRGAGETQYF
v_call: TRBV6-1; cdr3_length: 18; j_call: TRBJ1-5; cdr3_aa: CASRAKPGQIYSNQPQHF
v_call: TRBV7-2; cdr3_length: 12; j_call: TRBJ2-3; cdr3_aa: CASSLGLNTQYF
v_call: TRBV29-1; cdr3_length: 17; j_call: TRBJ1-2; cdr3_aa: CSVDEVPGQGLNYGYTF
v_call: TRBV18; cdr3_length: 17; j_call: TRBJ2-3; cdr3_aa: CASSPSVAVSSTDTQYF
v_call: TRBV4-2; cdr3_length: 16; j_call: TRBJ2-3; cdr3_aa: CASSQDGSGSYDTQYF
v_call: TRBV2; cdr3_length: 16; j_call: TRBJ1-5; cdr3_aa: CASRTNREHSNQPQHF
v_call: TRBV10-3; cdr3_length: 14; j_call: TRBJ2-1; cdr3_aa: CAIIRDREYNEQFF
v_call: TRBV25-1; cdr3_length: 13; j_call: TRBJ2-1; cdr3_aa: CASSEAGGNEQFF
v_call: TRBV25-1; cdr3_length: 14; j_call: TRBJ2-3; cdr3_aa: CASSESGGGDTQYF
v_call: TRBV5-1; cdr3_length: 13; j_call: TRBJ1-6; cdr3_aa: CASSLTWFSPLHF
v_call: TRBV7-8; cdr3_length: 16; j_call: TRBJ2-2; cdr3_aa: CASSAGTGPNTGELFF
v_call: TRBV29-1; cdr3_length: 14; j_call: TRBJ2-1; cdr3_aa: CSVDAGKVYNEQFF
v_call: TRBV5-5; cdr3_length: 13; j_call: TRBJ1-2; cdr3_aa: CASSLGDRDGYTF
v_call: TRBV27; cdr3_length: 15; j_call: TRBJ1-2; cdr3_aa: CASRAGGVTNYGYTF
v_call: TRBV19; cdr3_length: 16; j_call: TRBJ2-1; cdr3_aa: CASRRTGTRNYNEQFF
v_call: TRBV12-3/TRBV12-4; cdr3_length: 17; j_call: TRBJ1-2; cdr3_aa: CASSFGNIGQKRYGYTF
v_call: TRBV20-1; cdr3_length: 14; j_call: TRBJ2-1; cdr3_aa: CSARRAKSYNEQFF
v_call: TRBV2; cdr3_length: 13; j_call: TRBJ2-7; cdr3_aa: CASSDTMPYEQYF
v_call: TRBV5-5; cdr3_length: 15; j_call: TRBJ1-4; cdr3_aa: CASSLGTATNEKLFF
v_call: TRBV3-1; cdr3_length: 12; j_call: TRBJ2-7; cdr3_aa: CASSRASTSQYF
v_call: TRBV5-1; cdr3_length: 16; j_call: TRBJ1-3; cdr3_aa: CASSPLTGGTGNTIYF
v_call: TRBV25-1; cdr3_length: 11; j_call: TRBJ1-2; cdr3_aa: CASSEGTSYTF
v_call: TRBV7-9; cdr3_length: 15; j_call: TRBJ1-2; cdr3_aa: CASSAGEGANYGYTF
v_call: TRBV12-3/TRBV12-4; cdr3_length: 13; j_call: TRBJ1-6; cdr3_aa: CASSIYRDSPLHF
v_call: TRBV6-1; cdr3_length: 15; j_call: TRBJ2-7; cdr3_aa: CASSRWGGGQYEQYF
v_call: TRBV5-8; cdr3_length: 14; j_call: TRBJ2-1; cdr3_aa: CASTWSASHNEQFF
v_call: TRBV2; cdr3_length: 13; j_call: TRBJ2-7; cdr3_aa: CASSPGLEGEQYF
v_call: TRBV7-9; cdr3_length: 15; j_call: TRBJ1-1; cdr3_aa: CASSLGGTGNTEAFF
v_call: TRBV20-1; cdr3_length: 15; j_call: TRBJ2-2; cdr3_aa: CSARTSLQNTGELFF
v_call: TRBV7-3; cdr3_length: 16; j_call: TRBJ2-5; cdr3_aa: CASSLRLAGNGETQYF
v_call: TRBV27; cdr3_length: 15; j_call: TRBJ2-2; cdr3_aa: CASSLRTAVTGELFF
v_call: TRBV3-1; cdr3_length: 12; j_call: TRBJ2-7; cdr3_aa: CASSQVQGKQYF
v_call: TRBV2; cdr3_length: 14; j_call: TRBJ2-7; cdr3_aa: CASSEGYEWYEQYF
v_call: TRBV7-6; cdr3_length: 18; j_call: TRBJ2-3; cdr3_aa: CASSPGTSGTEGTDTQYF
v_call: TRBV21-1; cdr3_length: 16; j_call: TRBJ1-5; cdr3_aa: CASSTGTVTFNQPQHF
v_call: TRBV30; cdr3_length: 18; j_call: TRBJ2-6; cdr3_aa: CAWEGLGQGHSGANVLTF
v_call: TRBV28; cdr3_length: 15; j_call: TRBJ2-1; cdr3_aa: CASSLPGTSGSFMFF
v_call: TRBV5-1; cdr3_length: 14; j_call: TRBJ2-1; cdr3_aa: CASSLPGSANEQFF
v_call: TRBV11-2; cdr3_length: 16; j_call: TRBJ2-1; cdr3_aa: CASSVIAGGSYNEQFF
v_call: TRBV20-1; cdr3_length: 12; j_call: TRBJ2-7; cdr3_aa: CSAQTVVGEQYF
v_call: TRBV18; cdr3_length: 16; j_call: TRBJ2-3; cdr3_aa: CASSRQGSAGTDTQYF
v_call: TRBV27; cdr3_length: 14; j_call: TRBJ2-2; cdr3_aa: CASSLGRDTGELFF
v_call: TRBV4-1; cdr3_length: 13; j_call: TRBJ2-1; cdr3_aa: CASSQPGVGEQFF
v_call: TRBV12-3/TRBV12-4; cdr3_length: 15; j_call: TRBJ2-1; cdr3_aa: CASSPTVAGGNEQFF
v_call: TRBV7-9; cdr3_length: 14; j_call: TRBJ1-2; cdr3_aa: CASSHQRDGDGYTF
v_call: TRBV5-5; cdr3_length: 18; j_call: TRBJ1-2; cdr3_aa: CASSGGSTAPGQGYGYTF
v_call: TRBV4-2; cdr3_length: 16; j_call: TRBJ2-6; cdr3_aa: CASSQAIPSGANVLTF